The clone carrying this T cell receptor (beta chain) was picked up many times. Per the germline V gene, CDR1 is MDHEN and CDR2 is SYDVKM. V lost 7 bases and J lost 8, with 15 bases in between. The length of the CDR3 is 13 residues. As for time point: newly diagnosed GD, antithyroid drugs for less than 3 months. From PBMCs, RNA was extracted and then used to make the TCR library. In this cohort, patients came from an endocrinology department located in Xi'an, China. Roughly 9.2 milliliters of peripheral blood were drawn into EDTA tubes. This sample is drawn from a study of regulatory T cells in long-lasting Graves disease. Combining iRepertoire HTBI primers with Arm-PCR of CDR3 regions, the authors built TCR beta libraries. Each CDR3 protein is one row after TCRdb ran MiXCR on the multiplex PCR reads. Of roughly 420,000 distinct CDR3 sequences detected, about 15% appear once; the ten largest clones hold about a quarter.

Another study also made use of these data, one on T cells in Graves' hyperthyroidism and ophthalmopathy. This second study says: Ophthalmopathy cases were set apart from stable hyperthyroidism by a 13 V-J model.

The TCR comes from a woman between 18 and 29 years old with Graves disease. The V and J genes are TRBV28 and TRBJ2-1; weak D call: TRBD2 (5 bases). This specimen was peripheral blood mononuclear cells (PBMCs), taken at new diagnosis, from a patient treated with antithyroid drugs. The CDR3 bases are TGTGCCAGCACCCAGGACTCGCTAGATGAGCAGTTCTTC. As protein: CASTQDSLDEQFF.